The following is a T cell receptor beta chain sequence with its context. As yet, its antigen is unknown. Clones were read by immunoSEQ multiplex PCR, and TCRdb kept only the in-frame ones, dropping some. The sample shows about 93,000 clones, roughly nine tenths of them seen only once. These data are taken from a study of OX40 agonist ivuxolimab in advanced cancers. Study outcomes and limitations: At 0.1 to 3.0 mg/kg and by week 6, clonal expansion occurred in CD4+ and CD8+ blood T cells. No determination was made of the antigen specificity of the expanded peripheral T cells.

V shed 3 bases, J shed 0 bases, and the junction held 7 bases outside the gene matches. The CDR3 contains 19 residues. CDR1 PRHDT and CDR2 FYEKMQ come from the germline V gene (reference sequence). This specimen consisted of CD4+ or CD8+ T cells sorted from blood, obtained in a trial of the OX40 agonist ivuxolimab. The chain has TRBV13 and TRBJ1-6; 11 bases fit TRBD1. This TCR was sampled from an adult with an advanced solid tumor such as melanoma, head and neck, liver or kidney cancer. The DNA for the CDR3 is TGTGCCAGCAGCTTTCTCGGACAGGGGGCAAGCTCCTATAATTCACCCCTCCACTTT. Translating it yields CASSFLGQGASSYNSPLHF.